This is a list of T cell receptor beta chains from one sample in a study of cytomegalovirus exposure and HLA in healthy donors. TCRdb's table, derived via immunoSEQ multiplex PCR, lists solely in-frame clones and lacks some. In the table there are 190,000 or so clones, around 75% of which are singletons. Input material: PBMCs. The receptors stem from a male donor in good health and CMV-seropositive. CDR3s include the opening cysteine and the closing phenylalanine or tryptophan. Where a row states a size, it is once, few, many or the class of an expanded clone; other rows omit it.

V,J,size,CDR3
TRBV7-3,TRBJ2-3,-,CASSLTAGSSGLGTDTQYF
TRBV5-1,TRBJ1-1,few,CASSPWGVSGRAFF
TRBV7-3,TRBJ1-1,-,CASSLQGNTEAFF
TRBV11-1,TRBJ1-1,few,CASRAGTGFNTEAFF
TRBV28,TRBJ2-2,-,CASTSLGGPGELFF
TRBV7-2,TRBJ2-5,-,CASSLQGFQYF
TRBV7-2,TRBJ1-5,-,CASSTRQGSNQPQHF
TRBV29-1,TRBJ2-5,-,CSFLAGPETQYF
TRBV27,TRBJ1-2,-,CASSLKGDSFYGYTF
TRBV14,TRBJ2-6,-,CASSQASSLAGSAGANVLTF
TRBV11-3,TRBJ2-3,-,CASSSSMTQYF
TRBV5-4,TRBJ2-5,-,CASTSPRTSGQETQYF
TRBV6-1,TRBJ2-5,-,CASSEARLQETQYF
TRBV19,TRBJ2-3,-,CASSISGAGSDTQYF
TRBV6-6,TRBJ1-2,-,CASSDGGQGGYGYTF
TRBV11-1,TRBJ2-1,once,CASSPGQGPYNEQFF
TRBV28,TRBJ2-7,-,CASTAGSYEQYF
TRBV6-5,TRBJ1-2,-,CASSYSRTGDYGYTF
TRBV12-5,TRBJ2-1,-,CASGLGVAGDNEQFF
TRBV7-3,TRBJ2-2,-,CATTPPGGGRAGELFF
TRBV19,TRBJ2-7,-,CASSIEMSRTSAYEQYF
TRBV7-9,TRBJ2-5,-,CASSPAGTGHQETQYF
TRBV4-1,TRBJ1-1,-,CASSQDPRYGSLNEAFF
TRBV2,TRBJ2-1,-,CASSGWGGQYYEQFF
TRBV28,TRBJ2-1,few,CASRLTGDRAYNEQFF
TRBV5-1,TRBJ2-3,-,CASSPASPTDTQYF
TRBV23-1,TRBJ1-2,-,CASSQYGDSYGYTF
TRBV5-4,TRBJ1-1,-,CASSFEVNTEAFF
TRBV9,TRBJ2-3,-,CASSVDQGAIIADTQYF